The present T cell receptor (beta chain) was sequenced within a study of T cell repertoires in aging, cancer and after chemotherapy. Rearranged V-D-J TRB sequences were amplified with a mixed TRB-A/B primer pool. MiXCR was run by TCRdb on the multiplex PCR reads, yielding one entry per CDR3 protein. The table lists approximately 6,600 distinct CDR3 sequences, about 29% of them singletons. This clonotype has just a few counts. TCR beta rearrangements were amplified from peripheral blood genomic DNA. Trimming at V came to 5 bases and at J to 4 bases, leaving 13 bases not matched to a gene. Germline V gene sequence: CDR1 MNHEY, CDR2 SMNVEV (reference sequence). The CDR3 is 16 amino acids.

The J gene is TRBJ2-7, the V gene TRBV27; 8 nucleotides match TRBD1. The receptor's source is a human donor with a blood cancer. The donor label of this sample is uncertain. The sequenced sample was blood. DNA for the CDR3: TGTGCCAGCAGTGAAACCCGGGACAGGAGCATTTACGAGCAGTACTTC. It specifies CASSETRDRSIYEQYF.